This TCR beta chain was sequenced during a study of blood T cell repertoires in COVID-19. Study-level background: From T cells, B-cell-depleted T cells, or PBMCs came the material, which was cDNA or gDNA.

This clone was counted only a few times. V shed 4 bases and J 7 bases; nucleotides not matched to a gene: 4. The germline gives CDR1 LGHNA, CDR2 YNFKEQ. The CDR3 runs to 14 residues. The table came from immunoSEQ multiplex PCR; TCRdb's copy has only in-frame clones and leaves some out. This repertoire shows some 140,000 clones, approximately 84% found once; its top ten account for around 16%. J is TRBJ1-4 and V is TRBV4-2, with TRBD1 matching 9 bases. The sample was peripheral blood. The TCR was taken from a woman aged 45-65 years who had recovered from COVID-19. CDR3 sequence (DNA): TGTGCCAGCAGCCTCGGGACAGGGACTGAAAAACTGTTTTTT. Translated: CASSLGTGTEKLFF.